A selection of T cell receptor beta chains follows, all from one sample in a study of blood T cell repertoires in COVID-19. Using immunoSEQ multiplex PCR, the repertoire was profiled, and TCRdb retains in-frame clones only, with some absent. The table lists about 34,000 clones, 81% of them singletons, with around 3% in the top ten. The specimen was peripheral blood. Source of these receptors: a man between 65 and 79 years old with COVID-19, enrolled during active disease. Both conserved end residues are part of each CDR3. Fields, in order: clone size, V gene, D gene, J gene, CDR3 DNA, CDR3 protein. The D gene is left open where the match is weak. Only part of the rows carry a size: once, few, many, or a class if the clone is expanded.

clone size: .
V gene: TRBV21-1
D gene: .
J gene: TRBJ1-4
CDR3 DNA: TGTGCCAGCAGCAAAGCGGGTCCGATGAGGGCCTTTAATGAAAAACTGTTTTTT
CDR3 protein: CASSKAGPMRAFNEKLFF

clone size: few
V gene: TRBV28
D gene: TRBD1
J gene: TRBJ2-7
CDR3 DNA: TGTGCCAGCAGTCTTCCTGCCGGGACAGGGCTCTACGAGCAGTACTTC
CDR3 protein: CASSLPAGTGLYEQYF

clone size: .
V gene: TRBV19
D gene: TRBD2
J gene: TRBJ2-1
CDR3 DNA: TGTGCCAGTACGCCGATAGCGGGCACCTCCTACAATGAGCAGTTCTTC
CDR3 protein: CASTPIAGTSYNEQFF

clone size: .
V gene: TRBV29-1
D gene: .
J gene: TRBJ2-1
CDR3 DNA: TGCAGCGTTGAAGATCTTCGGCGGAACACCTACAATGAGCAGTTCTTC
CDR3 protein: CSVEDLRRNTYNEQFF

clone size: .
V gene: TRBV6-5
D gene: TRBD2
J gene: TRBJ2-1
CDR3 DNA: TGTGCCAGCAGGGAGCGGGGAAACAATGAGCAGTTCTTC
CDR3 protein: CASRERGNNEQFF

clone size: .
V gene: TRBV16
D gene: .
J gene: TRBJ1-5
CDR3 DNA: TGTGCCAGCAGCCAATTCTTGCGGGGGTATCAGCCCCAGCATTTT
CDR3 protein: CASSQFLRGYQPQHF

clone size: few
V gene: TRBV24-1
D gene: TRBD1
J gene: TRBJ2-1
CDR3 DNA: TGTGCCACCAGTGATTGGGGACAGGACTGGGACAATGAGCAGTTCTTC
CDR3 protein: CATSDWGQDWDNEQFF

clone size: .
V gene: TRBV10-3
D gene: .
J gene: TRBJ2-6
CDR3 DNA: TGTGCCATCACCGGCGGAGTATCTGGGGCCAACGTCCTGACTTTC
CDR3 protein: CAITGGVSGANVLTF

clone size: .
V gene: TRBV7-9
D gene: .
J gene: TRBJ1-5
CDR3 DNA: TGTGCCAGCAGCTTAGCAGCAGACTATCAGCCCCAGCATTTT
CDR3 protein: CASSLAADYQPQHF

clone size: .
V gene: TRBV3-1/TRBV3-2
D gene: .
J gene: TRBJ1-1
CDR3 DNA: TGTGCCAGCAGCCAAGAGCAACAGCATGGGTTTTCCGAAGCTTTCTTT
CDR3 protein: CASSQEQQHGFSEAFF

clone size: once
V gene: TRBV27
D gene: .
J gene: TRBJ2-7
CDR3 DNA: TGTGCCAGCAGTTTATCGTCGTCTAGGACTCACTGGTCGTTCTACGAGCAGTACTTC
CDR3 protein: CASSLSSSRTHWSFYEQYF

clone size: .
V gene: TRBV6-6
D gene: .
J gene: TRBJ1-1
CDR3 DNA: TGTGCCAGCAGTTACAGCTTGACTGAAGCTTTCTTT
CDR3 protein: CASSYSLTEAFF

clone size: .
V gene: TRBV11-3
D gene: TRBD1
J gene: TRBJ2-3
CDR3 DNA: TGTGCCAGCAGTAAGACAGGGCGCACAGATACGCAGTATTTT
CDR3 protein: CASSKTGRTDTQYF

clone size: .
V gene: TRBV2
D gene: TRBD2
J gene: TRBJ2-1
CDR3 DNA: TGTGCCAGCAGCCCTGGGACTAGCGGGAGACAGTTCTTC
CDR3 protein: CASSPGTSGRQFF

clone size: .
V gene: TRBV19
D gene: TRBD2
J gene: TRBJ2-1
CDR3 DNA: TGTGCCAGTAGTATAAACAAGGGAGGGCCGAGGAATGAGCAGTTCTTC
CDR3 protein: CASSINKGGPRNEQFF

clone size: .
V gene: TRBV7-3
D gene: TRBD1
J gene: TRBJ2-3
CDR3 DNA: TGTGCCAGCAGTTACACAGGGGCTGGGGGAGATACGCAGTATTTT
CDR3 protein: CASSYTGAGGDTQYF

clone size: medium-sized
V gene: TRBV27
D gene: TRBD2
J gene: TRBJ2-1
CDR3 DNA: TGTGCCAGCAGTTTAACGCCGGGACTAGCGTATGAGCAGTTCTTC
CDR3 protein: CASSLTPGLAYEQFF

clone size: .
V gene: TRBV7-9
D gene: TRBD1
J gene: TRBJ2-3
CDR3 DNA: TGTGCCAGCAGCTCGTCGACAGGGGGGGCAGATACGCAGTATTTT
CDR3 protein: CASSSSTGGADTQYF

clone size: .
V gene: TRBV19
D gene: TRBD1
J gene: TRBJ2-7
CDR3 DNA: TGTGCCAGTAGTGTGACAGGGGGGTACGAGCAGTACTTC
CDR3 protein: CASSVTGGYEQYF

clone size: .
V gene: TRBV9
D gene: TRBD1
J gene: TRBJ1-1
CDR3 DNA: TGTGCCAGCAGCCCCCGCGCAGGGGGCTTCACTGAAGCTTTCTTT
CDR3 protein: CASSPRAGGFTEAFF

clone size: .
V gene: TRBV28
D gene: .
J gene: TRBJ1-1
CDR3 DNA: TGTGCCAGCAGTTTCCTTGTCCGGTTGAACACTGAAGCTTTCTTT
CDR3 protein: CASSFLVRLNTEAFF

clone size: .
V gene: TRBV6-1
D gene: TRBD1
J gene: TRBJ1-2
CDR3 DNA: TGTGCCAGCAGTGAAATCGGGACAGGGCCATATGGCTACACCTTC
CDR3 protein: CASSEIGTGPYGYTF

clone size: once
V gene: TRBV5-1
D gene: .
J gene: TRBJ2-7
CDR3 DNA: TGCGCCAGCAGTCCCGAGAGGGGACTCTACGAGCAGTACTTC
CDR3 protein: CASSPERGLYEQYF

clone size: .
V gene: TRBV7-2
D gene: TRBD2
J gene: TRBJ2-3
CDR3 DNA: TGTGCCAGCAGGTTTAGCGGGAGGGGGACAGATACGCAGTATTTT
CDR3 protein: CASRFSGRGTDTQYF

clone size: .
V gene: TRBV10-1
D gene: .
J gene: TRBJ2-5
CDR3 DNA: TGCGCCAGCAGTGACATCGGGGTGCAAGAGACCCAGTACTTC
CDR3 protein: CASSDIGVQETQYF

clone size: .
V gene: TRBV7-8
D gene: .
J gene: TRBJ2-7
CDR3 DNA: TGTGCCAGCAGCTCGGGAAGGGTACCCGAGCAGTACTTC
CDR3 protein: CASSSGRVPEQYF

clone size: .
V gene: TRBV27
D gene: TRBD2
J gene: TRBJ2-3
CDR3 DNA: TGTGCCAGCAGTTTGAGCGGGAGGCCAGATACGCAGTATTTT
CDR3 protein: CASSLSGRPDTQYF

clone size: once
V gene: TRBV28
D gene: .
J gene: TRBJ2-2
CDR3 DNA: TGTGGCAGCAGTTTATCCACCTTTTCCGCGGGACTCCCTGTCGGCCCCGGGGAGCTGTTTTTT
CDR3 protein: CGSSLSTFSAGLPVGPGELFF

clone size: .
V gene: TRBV2
D gene: .
J gene: TRBJ1-1
CDR3 DNA: TGTGCCAGCAGTATACAGGTTAACACTGAAGCTTTCTTT
CDR3 protein: CASSIQVNTEAFF

clone size: .
V gene: TRBV6-5
D gene: .
J gene: TRBJ1-5
CDR3 DNA: TGTGCCGGACGGGACAACGAACATCAGCCCCAGCATTTT
CDR3 protein: CAGRDNEHQPQHF

clone size: once
V gene: TRBV6-5
D gene: .
J gene: TRBJ1-3
CDR3 DNA: TGTGCCAGCACCCAGCGGGCGACCATAGGAAACACCATATATTTT
CDR3 protein: CASTQRATIGNTIYF

clone size: .
V gene: TRBV7-3
D gene: TRBD1
J gene: TRBJ2-7
CDR3 DNA: TGTGCCAGCAGCTCAGGCAGGGGGAACGAGCAGTACTTC
CDR3 protein: CASSSGRGNEQYF

clone size: .
V gene: TRBV6-5
D gene: TRBD1
J gene: TRBJ1-2
CDR3 DNA: TGTGCCAGCAGTACAGGGGGCGCTTATGGCTACACCTTC
CDR3 protein: CASSTGGAYGYTF

clone size: .
V gene: TRBV5-1
D gene: .
J gene: TRBJ2-1
CDR3 DNA: TGCGCCAGCAGCCCTGACAGGGAGCAGTTCTTC
CDR3 protein: CASSPDREQFF